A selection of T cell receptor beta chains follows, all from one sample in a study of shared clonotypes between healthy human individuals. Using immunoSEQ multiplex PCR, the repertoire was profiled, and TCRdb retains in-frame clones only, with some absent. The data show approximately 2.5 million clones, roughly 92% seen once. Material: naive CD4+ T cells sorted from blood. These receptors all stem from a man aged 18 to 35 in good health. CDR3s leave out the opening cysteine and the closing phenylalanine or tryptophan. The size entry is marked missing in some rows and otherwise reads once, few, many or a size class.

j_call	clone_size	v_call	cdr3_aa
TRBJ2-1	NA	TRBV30	AWSSSTLARRGLEQF
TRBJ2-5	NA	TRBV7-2	ASSARAVETQY
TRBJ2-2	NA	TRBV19	ATMGTSANTGELF
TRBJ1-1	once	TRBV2	ASSVMGLGTEAF
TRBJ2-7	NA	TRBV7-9	ASSLTGLAVPYEQY
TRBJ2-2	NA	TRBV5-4	ASTNRTGELF
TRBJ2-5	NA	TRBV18	ASSPPSGGQETQY
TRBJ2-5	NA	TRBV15	ATSGLRGSQETQY
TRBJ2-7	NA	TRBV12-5	ASGLVLSDGHGPYEQY
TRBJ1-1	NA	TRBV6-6	ASKEGDAIEAF
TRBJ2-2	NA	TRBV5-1	ASVIGANTGELF
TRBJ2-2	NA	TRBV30	AWSAGLAGRTGELF
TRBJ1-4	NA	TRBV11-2	ASSLGTGVEGEKLF
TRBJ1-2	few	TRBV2	ASREQGTFT
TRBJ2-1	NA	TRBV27	ASSLSNEGLVGQF
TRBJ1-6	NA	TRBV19	ASGAQNDRGSPLH
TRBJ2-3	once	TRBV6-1	ASSPQGAGTDTQY
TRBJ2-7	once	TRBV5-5	ASSLAGQGSYEQY
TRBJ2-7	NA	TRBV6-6	ASSYVGMGNYEQY
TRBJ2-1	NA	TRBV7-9	ASKLTLADNEQF
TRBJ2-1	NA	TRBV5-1	ASSLEPGSGYFYNEQF
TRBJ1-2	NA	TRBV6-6	ASSYGENYGYT
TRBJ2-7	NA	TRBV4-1	ASSPVGGSLFYEQY
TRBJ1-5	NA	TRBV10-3	AISESLAANSNQPQH
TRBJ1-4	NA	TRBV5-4	ASSSPSNEKLF
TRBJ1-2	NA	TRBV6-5	ASSGGQGGYT
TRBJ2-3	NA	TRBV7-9	ASSLGTAFLTDTQY
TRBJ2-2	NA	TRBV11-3	ASSPGGNTGELF
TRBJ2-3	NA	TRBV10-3	AISESGVGTDTQY
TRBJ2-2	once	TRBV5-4	ASSPGLAGVANTGELF
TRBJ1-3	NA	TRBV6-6	ATIGPSGNTIY
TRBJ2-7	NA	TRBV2	ASSPSGSGSYEQY